Below are 5 T cell receptor beta chains sequenced from a single sample in a study of cytomegalovirus exposure and HLA in healthy donors. Primers: 60 Vbeta forward and 13 Jbeta reverse. Generated by immunoSEQ multiplex PCR, the TCRdb table keeps only in-frame clones and is missing some. There are approximately 140,000 clones in the sample; just over 70% occur only once, and approximately 2.6% lies in the top ten. Material for sequencing was PBMCs. These receptors all stem from an older woman in good health and CMV-seropositive.

The chain carries TRBV9 and TRBJ2-7; D perhaps matches TRBD1 (6 bases). Trimming took 4 bases from V and 4 from J, leaving 9 bases between them. CDR3 length: 12 residues. Germline V gene data show CDR1 as SGDLS and CDR2 as YYNGEE. The CDR3 DNA reads TGTGCCAGCAGCCCAGGGGCTTACGAGCAGTACTTC. It yields the protein CASSPGAYEQYF.

This clone was counted a few times. The rearrangement uses TRBV10-1 and TRBJ1-3, with D hard to call. The CDR3 spans 14 residues. Germline CDR1 is WNHNN and CDR2 is SYGVQD (reference sequence). V was cut by 4 bases and J by 0 bases, with 7 bases left in between. CDR3 sequence reads: CASSAAISGNTIYF. The CDR3 coding sequence is TGCGCCAGCAGTGCTGCGATCTCTGGAAACACCATATATTTT.

J is TRBJ1-5 and V is TRBV7-8; D unclear. Germline V gene sequence: CDR1 SGHVS, CDR2 FQNEAQ. Between the trimmed V and J ends, which lost 5 bases and 3 bases, there was a span of 14 bases. The CDR3 is made up of 15 amino acids. CDR3 bases: TGTGCCAGCAGCCCCGTCGGCGGGCCCAATCAGCCCCAGCATTTT. It encodes CASSPVGGPNQPQHF.

The rearrangement links TRBV9 to TRBJ2-2; D possibly corresponds to TRBD1 (5 bases). This CDR3 is built from 15 residues. CDR1 is SGDLS, CDR2 YYNGEE, per germline. The V gene lost 0 bases and the J gene lost 4 bases, with 10 bases spanning the gap. The CDR3: CASSVAWGGTGELFF. Written as DNA, the CDR3 is TGTGCCAGCAGCGTAGCTTGGGGCGGCACCGGGGAGCTGTTTTTT.

The V and J genes are TRBV7-6 and TRBJ1-4; 7 nucleotides agree with TRBD1. The J segment lost 6 bases and the V segment lost 5 bases, leaving 6 bases of the junction unmatched. This CDR3 has 14 amino acids. Germline V gives CDR1 SGHVS, CDR2 FNYEAQ. CDR3 nucleotide sequence: TGTGCCAGCAGCCCTCACGACAGGGATGAAAAACTGTTTTTT. This translates into CASSPHDRDEKLFF.